This is a list of T cell receptor beta chains from one sample in a study of blood T cell repertoires in COVID-19. Profiled with immunoSEQ multiplex PCR; TCRdb holds only in-frame clones, not every one. The data contain 140,000 to 150,000 clones, 80% of them singletons. Sequencing input: peripheral blood. Receptors originate from a man between 60 and 75 years old with active or convalescent COVID-19. The CDR3 runs from the conserved cysteine through the conserved F or W. D genes are given only for firm matches. A clone size is listed for some rows: how often the clone was seen (once, few, many), or a class if it is expanded.

D: TRBD2; size: NA; J: TRBJ2-2; V: TRBV3-1/TRBV3-2; CDR3: CASSQGASGPTNTGELFF; DNA: TGTGCCAGCAGCCAAGGCGCTAGCGGGCCTACGAACACCGGGGAGCTGTTTTTT
D: TRBD2; size: NA; J: TRBJ2-3; V: TRBV15; CDR3: CATSRDLGGRAYTDTQYF; DNA: TGTGCCACCAGCAGAGATCTGGGCGGGAGGGCCTATACAGATACGCAGTATTTT
D: NA; size: once; J: TRBJ2-3; V: TRBV7-3; CDR3: CASSLLGATDTQYF; DNA: TGTGCCAGCAGCCTTCTCGGAGCGACAGATACGCAGTATTTT
D: TRBD1; size: NA; J: TRBJ2-1; V: TRBV14; CDR3: CASSRFTGVSEQFF; DNA: TGTGCCAGCAGCCGATTCACAGGGGTTAGTGAGCAGTTCTTC
D: NA; size: NA; J: TRBJ1-1; V: TRBV11-2; CDR3: CASDWGPGGEAFF; DNA: TGTGCCAGCGATTGGGGCCCCGGGGGTGAAGCTTTCTTT
D: TRBD1; size: NA; J: TRBJ1-6; V: TRBV7-3; CDR3: CASSPRGQGNSPLHF; DNA: TGTGCCAGCAGCCCAAGGGGGCAGGGGAATTCACCCCTCCACTTT
D: NA; size: once; J: TRBJ2-2; V: TRBV3-1/TRBV3-2; CDR3: CASSQAGNTGELFF; DNA: TGTGCCAGCAGCCAAGCGGGGAACACCGGGGAGCTGTTTTTT
D: TRBD1; size: NA; J: TRBJ1-2; V: TRBV6-1; CDR3: CASSDPAGGGYTF; DNA: TGTGCCAGCAGTGATCCAGCAGGGGGTGGCTACACCTTC
D: TRBD1; size: NA; J: TRBJ2-1; V: TRBV6-5; CDR3: CASSRDRGYNEQFF; DNA: TGTGCCAGCAGTAGGGACAGGGGCTACAATGAGCAGTTCTTC
D: TRBD2; size: NA; J: TRBJ2-1; V: TRBV25-1; CDR3: CASSEYSSGNFNEQFF; DNA: TGTGCCAGCAGTGAATATTCTAGCGGGAACTTCAATGAGCAGTTCTTC
D: NA; size: NA; J: TRBJ2-1; V: TRBV6-1; CDR3: CASSEAWGEPYNEQFF; DNA: TGTGCCAGCAGTGAAGCATGGGGGGAACCCTACAATGAGCAGTTCTTC
D: NA; size: NA; J: TRBJ1-5; V: TRBV5-4; CDR3: CASSDFGEQPQHF; DNA: TGTGCCAGCAGCGACTTCGGGGAACAGCCCCAGCATTTT
D: NA; size: NA; J: TRBJ1-3; V: TRBV3-1/TRBV3-2; CDR3: CASSLRNTIYF; DNA: TGTGCCAGCAGCCTAAGAAACACCATATATTTT
D: NA; size: NA; J: TRBJ2-3; V: TRBV6-5; CDR3: CASRSASGTDTQYF; DNA: TGTGCCAGCAGGTCGGCTAGCGGCACAGATACGCAGTATTTT
D: TRBD1; size: NA; J: TRBJ2-5; V: TRBV18; CDR3: CASSPGQEETQYF; DNA: TGTGCCAGCTCCCCGGGACAGGAGGAGACCCAGTACTTC
D: TRBD2; size: few; J: TRBJ2-2; V: TRBV7-9; CDR3: CASSAPGTSGSPRELFF; DNA: TGTGCCAGCAGCGCCCCCGGGACTAGCGGGAGCCCCCGGGAGCTGTTTTTT
D: TRBD2; size: NA; J: TRBJ2-2; V: TRBV5-4; CDR3: CASSSSGLNTGELFF; DNA: TGTGCCAGCAGCAGTAGCGGGCTGAACACCGGGGAGCTGTTTTTT
D: NA; size: NA; J: TRBJ1-5; V: TRBV27; CDR3: CASSFGGSNQPQHF; DNA: TGTGCCAGCAGTTTCGGGGGTAGCAATCAGCCCCAGCATTTT
D: TRBD2; size: NA; J: TRBJ2-7; V: TRBV5-1; CDR3: CASRPAGLALEQYF; DNA: TGCGCCAGCAGACCTGCGGGACTAGCGCTCGAGCAGTACTTC
D: NA; size: NA; J: TRBJ1-3; V: TRBV7-9; CDR3: CASSLRRVGHGNTIYF; DNA: TGTGCCAGCAGCCTCCGGCGGGTGGGACACGGAAACACCATATATTTT
D: NA; size: NA; J: TRBJ1-6; V: TRBV19; CDR3: CASRNSGNSPLHF; DNA: TGTGCCAGTAGGAATTCAGGGAATTCACCCCTCCACTTT
D: TRBD1; size: NA; J: TRBJ1-6; V: TRBV9; CDR3: CASSAEGARDSPLHF; DNA: TGTGCCAGCAGCGCCGAGGGGGCGAGGGATTCACCCCTCCACTTT
D: NA; size: once; J: TRBJ1-1; V: TRBV19; CDR3: CASRITGQNTEAFF; DNA: TGTGCCAGTAGAATAACGGGACAAAACACTGAAGCTTTCTTT
D: TRBD2; size: NA; J: TRBJ2-5; V: TRBV19; CDR3: CASSQLASRGETQYF; DNA: TGTGCCAGTAGTCAACTAGCGTCTCGGGGCGAGACCCAGTACTTC
D: TRBD2; size: NA; J: TRBJ2-3; V: TRBV7-6; CDR3: CASSPLAGPSADTQYF; DNA: TGTGCCAGCAGCCCCTTAGCGGGGCCCTCCGCAGATACGCAGTATTTT
D: NA; size: NA; J: TRBJ2-7; V: TRBV19; CDR3: CASRDNSYEQYF; DNA: TGTGCCAGCCGGGACAACTCCTACGAGCAGTACTTC
D: TRBD1; size: NA; J: TRBJ1-1; V: TRBV7-3; CDR3: CASSLGVQGVTEAFF; DNA: TGTGCCAGCAGCTTAGGGGTTCAGGGGGTCACTGAAGCTTTCTTT
D: TRBD1; size: NA; J: TRBJ2-5; V: TRBV3-1/TRBV3-2; CDR3: CASSSQGDQETQYF; DNA: TGTGCCAGCAGCTCACAGGGGGACCAAGAGACCCAGTACTTC
D: TRBD1; size: NA; J: TRBJ2-7; V: TRBV27; CDR3: CASSINRGTAYEQYF; DNA: TGTGCCAGCTCTATTAACAGGGGTACTGCCTACGAGCAGTACTTC
D: NA; size: NA; J: TRBJ2-5; V: TRBV24-1; CDR3: CATSETRPGETQYF; DNA: TGTGCCACCAGTGAGACCCGCCCGGGGGAGACCCAGTACTTC
D: NA; size: NA; J: TRBJ1-6; V: TRBV6-4; CDR3: CASSDSPAAYNSPLHF; DNA: TGTGCCAGCAGTGACTCTCCGGCAGCGTATAATTCACCCCTCCACTTT
D: TRBD1; size: NA; J: TRBJ1-2; V: TRBV29-1; CDR3: CSALRTGIGYTF; DNA: TGCAGCGCCCTCCGGACAGGGATAGGCTACACCTTC